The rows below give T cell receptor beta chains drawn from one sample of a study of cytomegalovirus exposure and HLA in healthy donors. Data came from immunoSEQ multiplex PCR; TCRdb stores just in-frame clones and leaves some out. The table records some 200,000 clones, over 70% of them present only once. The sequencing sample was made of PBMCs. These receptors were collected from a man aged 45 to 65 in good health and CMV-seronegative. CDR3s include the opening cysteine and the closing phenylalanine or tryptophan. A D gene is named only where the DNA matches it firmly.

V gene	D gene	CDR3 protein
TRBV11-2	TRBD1	CATVEGQGTNEQFF
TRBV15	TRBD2	CATSRGGGIQYF
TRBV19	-	CASSISFRTNYGYTF
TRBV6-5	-	CASRTHPDGYTF
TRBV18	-	CASSPGVGRASNYGYTF
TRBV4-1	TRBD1	CASSHVPGQGPSTF
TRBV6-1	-	CASSKDSASGNTIYF
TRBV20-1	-	CSARTSDTQYF
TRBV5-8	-	CASSRLSGSSYNSPLHF
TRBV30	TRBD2	CARGVGRNEQFF
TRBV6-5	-	CASSRMNTEAFF
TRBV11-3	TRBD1	CASSLSGTVYNEQFF
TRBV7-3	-	CASSPQHDSPLHF
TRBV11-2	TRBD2	CASSLDGGARDTQYF
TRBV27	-	CASSSRGRGQYNEQFF
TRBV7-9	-	CASSIGQAGELFF
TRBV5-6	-	CASSPNKNTEAFF
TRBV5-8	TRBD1	CASSPRDRAPMLAKNIQYF
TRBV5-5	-	CASSSWGAGELFF
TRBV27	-	CASSLSDSNNEKLFF
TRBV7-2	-	CASSQGVTGELFF
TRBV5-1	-	CASSLGASTDTQYF
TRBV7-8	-	CASSLEGQVYNEQFF
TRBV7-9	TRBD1	CASSLSGTGRYGYTF
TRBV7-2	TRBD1	CASSFGQATDTQYF
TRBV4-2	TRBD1	CASSLDRVDGNTIYF
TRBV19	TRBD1	CASRPGQVSYEQYF
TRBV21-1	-	CASNLFGDRELSNQPQHF
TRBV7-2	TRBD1	CASSSHRGSNEKLFF
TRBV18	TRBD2	CASSQTSGGANEQFF
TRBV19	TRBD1	CASSKGTRGVNTEAFF
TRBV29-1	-	CSVVLMERNTEAFF
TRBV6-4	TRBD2	CASSDALLAGGPYEQYF
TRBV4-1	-	CASSQIRTDTEAFF
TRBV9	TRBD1	CASSFRPGQGTSNQPQHF
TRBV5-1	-	CASRLDRTEQYF
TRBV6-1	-	CASSPQGNTEAFF
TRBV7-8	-	CASSLEGHEAFF
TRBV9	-	CASSPRRDLAKNIQYF
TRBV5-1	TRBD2	CASSLAPGREQYF
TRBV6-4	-	CASSQGRDQPQHF
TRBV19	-	CASSVTGTGELFF
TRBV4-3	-	CASSPDVGGGYEQYF
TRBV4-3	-	CASSLGANEQYF
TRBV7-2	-	CASSLGQGAYEQYF
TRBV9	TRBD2	CASSPSGGGTGELFF
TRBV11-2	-	CASSRVAYGYTF
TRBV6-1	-	CASSEAGGNEQFF
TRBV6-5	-	CASSDNRRGASPLHF
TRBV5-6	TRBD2	CASTPGGGPYEQYF
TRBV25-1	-	CASSDTRLGGALYEQYF